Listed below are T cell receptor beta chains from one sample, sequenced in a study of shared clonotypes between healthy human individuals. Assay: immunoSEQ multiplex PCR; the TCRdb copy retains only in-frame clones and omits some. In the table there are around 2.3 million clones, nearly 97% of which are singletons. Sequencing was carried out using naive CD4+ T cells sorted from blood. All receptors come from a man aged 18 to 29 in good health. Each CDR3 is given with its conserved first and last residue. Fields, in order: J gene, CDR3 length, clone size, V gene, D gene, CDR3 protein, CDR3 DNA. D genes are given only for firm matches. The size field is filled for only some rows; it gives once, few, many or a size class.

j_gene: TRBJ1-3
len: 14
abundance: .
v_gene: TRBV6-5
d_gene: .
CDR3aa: CASTPGHHANTIYF
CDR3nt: TGTGCCAGCACCCCGGGCCACCACGCGAACACCATATATTTT

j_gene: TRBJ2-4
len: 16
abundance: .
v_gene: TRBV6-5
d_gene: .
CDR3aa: CASSYSPGLDKNIQYF
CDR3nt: TGTGCCAGCAGTTACTCCCCGGGGTTGGACAAAAACATTCAGTACTTC

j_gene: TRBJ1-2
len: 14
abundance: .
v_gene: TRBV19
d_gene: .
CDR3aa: CASSIELSNYGYTF
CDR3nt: TGTGCCAGTAGTATAGAACTTTCTAACTATGGCTACACCTTC

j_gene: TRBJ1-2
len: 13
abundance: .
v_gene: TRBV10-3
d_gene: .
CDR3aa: CAISLDSLYGYTF
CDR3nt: TGTGCCATCAGTTTGGACAGCCTCTATGGCTACACCTTC

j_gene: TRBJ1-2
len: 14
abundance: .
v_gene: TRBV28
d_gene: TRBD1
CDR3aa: CASSYRDRAYGYTF
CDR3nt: TGTGCCAGCAGTTACCGGGACAGGGCCTATGGCTACACCTTC

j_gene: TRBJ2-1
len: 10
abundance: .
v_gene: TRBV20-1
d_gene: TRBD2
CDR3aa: CSAGGDEQFF
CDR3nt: TGCAGTGCTGGGGGGGATGAGCAGTTCTTC

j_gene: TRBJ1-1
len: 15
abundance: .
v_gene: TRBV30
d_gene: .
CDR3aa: CAWNPAILLNTEAFF
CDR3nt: TGTGCCTGGAACCCGGCCATATTACTGAACACTGAAGCTTTCTTT

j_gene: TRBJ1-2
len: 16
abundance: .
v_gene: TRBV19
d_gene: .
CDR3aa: CASSMKGVGERYGYTF
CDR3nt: TGTGCCAGTAGTATGAAGGGTGTCGGGGAAAGGTATGGCTACACCTTC

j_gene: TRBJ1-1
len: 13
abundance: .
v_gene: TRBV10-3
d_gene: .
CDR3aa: CAISVPGGTEAFF
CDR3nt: TGTGCCATCAGTGTCCCCGGAGGGACTGAAGCTTTCTTT

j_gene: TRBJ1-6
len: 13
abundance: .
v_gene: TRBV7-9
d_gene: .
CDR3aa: CASRGDSDSPLHF
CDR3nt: TGTGCCAGCAGGGGGGACTCAGATTCACCCCTCCACTTT

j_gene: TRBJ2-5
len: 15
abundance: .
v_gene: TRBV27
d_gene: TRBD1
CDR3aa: CASNPGQGAWETQYF
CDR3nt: TGTGCCAGCAACCCGGGACAGGGGGCTTGGGAGACCCAGTACTTC

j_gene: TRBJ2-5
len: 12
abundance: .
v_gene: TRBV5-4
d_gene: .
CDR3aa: CASSLAEETQYF
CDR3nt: TGTGCCAGCAGCTTGGCGGAAGAGACCCAGTACTTC

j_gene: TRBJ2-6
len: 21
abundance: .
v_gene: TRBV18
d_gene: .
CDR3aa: CASSPPLRPGPMISGANVLTF
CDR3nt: TGTGCCAGCTCACCCCCTCTTCGCCCGGGGCCAATGATTAGTGGGGCCAACGTCCTGACTTTC

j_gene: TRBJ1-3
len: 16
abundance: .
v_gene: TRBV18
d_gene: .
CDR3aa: CASSPLGPSPGNTIYF
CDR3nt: TGTGCCAGCTCACCACTGGGCCCCAGCCCTGGAAACACCATATATTTT

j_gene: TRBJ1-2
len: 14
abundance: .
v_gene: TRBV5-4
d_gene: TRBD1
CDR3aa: CASSLVTGVYGYTF
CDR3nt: TGTGCCAGCAGCTTGGTTACAGGGGTATATGGCTACACCTTC

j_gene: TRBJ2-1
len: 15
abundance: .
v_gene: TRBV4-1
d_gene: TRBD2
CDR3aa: CASSRGLAGINEQFF
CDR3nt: TGCGCCAGCAGCCGGGGACTAGCGGGGATCAATGAGCAGTTCTTC

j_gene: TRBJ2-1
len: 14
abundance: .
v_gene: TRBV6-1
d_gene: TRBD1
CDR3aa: CASRLTGINNEQFF
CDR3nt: TGTGCCAGCAGGCTGACAGGGATAAACAATGAGCAGTTCTTC

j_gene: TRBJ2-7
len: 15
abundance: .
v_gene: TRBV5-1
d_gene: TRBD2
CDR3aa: CASSPITGGPYEQYF
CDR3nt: TGCGCCAGCAGTCCCATAACGGGAGGGCCCTACGAGCAGTACTTC

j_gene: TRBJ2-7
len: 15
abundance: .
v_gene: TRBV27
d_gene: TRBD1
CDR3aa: CASSLGQGETYEQYF
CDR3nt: TGTGCCAGCAGTCTGGGACAGGGGGAAACCTACGAGCAGTACTTC

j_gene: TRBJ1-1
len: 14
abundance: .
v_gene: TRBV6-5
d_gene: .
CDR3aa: CASSYSQLNTEAFF
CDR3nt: TGTGCCAGCAGTTACTCGCAGTTGAACACTGAAGCTTTCTTT

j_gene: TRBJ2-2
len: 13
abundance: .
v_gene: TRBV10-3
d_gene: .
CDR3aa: CAIRSGYTGELFF
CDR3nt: TGTGCCATCAGGAGCGGTTACACCGGGGAGCTGTTTTTT

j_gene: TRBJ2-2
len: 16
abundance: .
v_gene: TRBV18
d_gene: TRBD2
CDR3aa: CASSPFRGGTTGELFF
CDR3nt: TGTGCCAGCTCACCATTCCGGGGAGGGACCACCGGGGAGCTGTTTTTT

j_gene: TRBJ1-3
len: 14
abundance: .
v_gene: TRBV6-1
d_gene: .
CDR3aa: CASSVSASGNTIYF
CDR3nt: TGTGCCAGCAGTGTCTCAGCCTCTGGAAACACCATATATTTT

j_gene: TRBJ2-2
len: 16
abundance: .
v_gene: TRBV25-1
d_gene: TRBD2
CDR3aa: CASSDPGRGNTGELFF
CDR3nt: TGTGCCAGCAGTGACCCTGGGAGGGGAAACACCGGGGAGCTGTTTTTT

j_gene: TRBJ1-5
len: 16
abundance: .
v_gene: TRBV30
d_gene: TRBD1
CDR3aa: CAWSRTGGYSNQPQHF
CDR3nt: TGTGCCTGGAGTCGTACAGGGGGATATAGCAATCAGCCCCAGCATTTT

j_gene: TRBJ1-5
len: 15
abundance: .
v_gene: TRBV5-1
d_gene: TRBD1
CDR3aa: CASSFTGDSNQPQHF
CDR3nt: TGCGCCAGCAGTTTTACAGGGGATAGCAATCAGCCCCAGCATTTT

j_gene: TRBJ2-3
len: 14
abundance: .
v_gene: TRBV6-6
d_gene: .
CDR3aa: CASSYISGTDTQYF
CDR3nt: TGTGCCAGCAGTTATATCAGTGGCACAGATACGCAGTATTTT

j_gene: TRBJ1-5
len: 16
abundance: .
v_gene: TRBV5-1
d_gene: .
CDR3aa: CASSSQPTDTNQPQHF
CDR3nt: TGCGCCAGCAGCTCCCAACCGACGGACACTAATCAGCCCCAGCATTTT

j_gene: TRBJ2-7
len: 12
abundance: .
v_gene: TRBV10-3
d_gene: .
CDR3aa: CAISEKTYEQYF
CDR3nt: TGTGCCATCAGTGAGAAGACCTACGAGCAGTACTTC

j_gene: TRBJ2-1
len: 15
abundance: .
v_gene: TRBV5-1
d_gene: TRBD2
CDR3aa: CASSTTSGSYNEQFF
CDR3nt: TGCGCCAGCAGCACAACTAGCGGTTCCTACAATGAGCAGTTCTTC

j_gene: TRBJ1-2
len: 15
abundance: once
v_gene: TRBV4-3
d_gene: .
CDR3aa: CASSQESGWEYGYTF
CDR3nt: TGCGCCAGCAGCCAAGAATCAGGATGGGAGTATGGCTACACCTTC

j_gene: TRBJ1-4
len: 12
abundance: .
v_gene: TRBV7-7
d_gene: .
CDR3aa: CASSDPSGKLFF
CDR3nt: TGTGCTAGCAGCGACCCCTCAGGAAAACTGTTTTTT

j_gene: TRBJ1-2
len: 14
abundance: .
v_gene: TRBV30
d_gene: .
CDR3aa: CAWSVLDGLHGYTF
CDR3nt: TGTGCCTGGAGTGTACTGGACGGGTTACATGGCTACACCTTC

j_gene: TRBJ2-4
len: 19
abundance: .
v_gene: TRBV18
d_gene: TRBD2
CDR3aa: CASSPQTMGLAGEKNIQYF
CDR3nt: TGTGCCAGCTCACCACAAACGATGGGACTAGCGGGGGAGAAAAACATTCAGTACTTC

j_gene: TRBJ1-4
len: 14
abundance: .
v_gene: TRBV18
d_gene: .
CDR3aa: CASSPTGNNEKLFF
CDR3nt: TGTGCCAGCTCACCAACCGGGAATAATGAAAAACTGTTTTTT

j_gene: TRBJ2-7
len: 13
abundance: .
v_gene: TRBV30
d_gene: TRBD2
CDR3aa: CAWRSSGVYEQYF
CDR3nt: TGTGCCTGGAGAAGTAGCGGGGTCTACGAGCAGTACTTC

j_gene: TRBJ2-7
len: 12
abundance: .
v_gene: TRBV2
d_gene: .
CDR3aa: CASKQDGFEQYF
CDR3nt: TGTGCCAGCAAACAGGACGGTTTCGAGCAGTACTTC

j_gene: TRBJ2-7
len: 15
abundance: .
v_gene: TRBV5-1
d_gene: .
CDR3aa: CASSPVPGHSGEQYF
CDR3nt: TGCGCCAGCAGCCCAGTCCCGGGACACTCTGGGGAGCAGTACTTC